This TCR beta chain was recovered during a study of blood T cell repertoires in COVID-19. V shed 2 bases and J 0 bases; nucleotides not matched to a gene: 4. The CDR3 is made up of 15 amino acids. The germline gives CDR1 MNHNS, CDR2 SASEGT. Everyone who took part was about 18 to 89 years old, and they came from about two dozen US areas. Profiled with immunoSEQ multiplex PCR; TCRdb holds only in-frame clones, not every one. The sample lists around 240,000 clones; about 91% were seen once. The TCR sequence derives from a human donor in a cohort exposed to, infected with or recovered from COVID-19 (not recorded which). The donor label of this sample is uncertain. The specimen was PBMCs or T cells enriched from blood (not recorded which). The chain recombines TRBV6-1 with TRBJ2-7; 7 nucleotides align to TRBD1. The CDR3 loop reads CASSERQGPSYEQYF. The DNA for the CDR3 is TGTGCCAGCAGTGAAAGACAGGGACCCTCCTACGAGCAGTACTTC.